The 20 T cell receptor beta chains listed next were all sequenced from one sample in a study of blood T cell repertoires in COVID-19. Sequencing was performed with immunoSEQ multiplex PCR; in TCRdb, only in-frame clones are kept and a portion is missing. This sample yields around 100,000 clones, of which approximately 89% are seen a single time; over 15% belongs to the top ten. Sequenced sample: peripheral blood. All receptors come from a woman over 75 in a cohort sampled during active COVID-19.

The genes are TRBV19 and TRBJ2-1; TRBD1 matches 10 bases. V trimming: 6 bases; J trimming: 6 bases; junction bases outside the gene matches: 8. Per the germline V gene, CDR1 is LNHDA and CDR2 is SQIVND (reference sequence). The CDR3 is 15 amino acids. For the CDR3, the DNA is TGTGCCAGTAGCCCCGGGACAGGGGTATTCAATGAGCAGTTCTTC. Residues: CASSPGTGVFNEQFF.

CDR3 loop: CASSPTPSGGIYEQYF. Here the CDR3 DNA reads TGTGCCAGCAGCCCAACCCCTAGCGGGGGGATCTACGAGCAGTACTTC. This chain joins TRBV11-2 and TRBJ2-7; 11 bases map to TRBD2. The CDR3 has 16 residues. Per germline, CDR1 SGHAT and CDR2 FQNNGV. Germline trimming cut 5 bases from V and 3 bases from J; bases unmatched to any gene: 9.

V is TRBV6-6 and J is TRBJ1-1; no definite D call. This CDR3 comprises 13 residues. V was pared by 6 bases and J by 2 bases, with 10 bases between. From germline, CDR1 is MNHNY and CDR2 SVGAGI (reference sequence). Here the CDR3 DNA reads TGTGCCAGCAGAGTACAAGATAACACTGAAGCTTTCTTT. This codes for CASRVQDNTEAFF.

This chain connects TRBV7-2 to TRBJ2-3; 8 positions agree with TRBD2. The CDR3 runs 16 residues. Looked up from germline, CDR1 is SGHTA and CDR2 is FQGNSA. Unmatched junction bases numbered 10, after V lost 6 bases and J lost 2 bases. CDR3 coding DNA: TGTGCCAGCAGGTCCGCGGGAGGCCAACCCACAGATACGCAGTATTTT. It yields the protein CASRSAGGQPTDTQYF.

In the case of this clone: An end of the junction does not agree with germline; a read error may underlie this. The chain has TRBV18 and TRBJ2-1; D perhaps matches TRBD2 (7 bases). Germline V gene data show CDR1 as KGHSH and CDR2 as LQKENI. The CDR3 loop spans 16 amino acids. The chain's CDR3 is CASSSPLGGAFNEQFF. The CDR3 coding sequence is TGTGCCAGCTCATCACCACTGGGGGGGGCCTTCAATGAGCAGTTCTTC.

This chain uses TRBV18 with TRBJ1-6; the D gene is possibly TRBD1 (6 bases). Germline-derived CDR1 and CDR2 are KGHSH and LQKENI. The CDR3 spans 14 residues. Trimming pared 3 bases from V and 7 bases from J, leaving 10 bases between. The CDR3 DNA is TGTGCCAGCTCACCGGACAGTCAGAATTCACCCCTCCACTTT. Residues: CASSPDSQNSPLHF.

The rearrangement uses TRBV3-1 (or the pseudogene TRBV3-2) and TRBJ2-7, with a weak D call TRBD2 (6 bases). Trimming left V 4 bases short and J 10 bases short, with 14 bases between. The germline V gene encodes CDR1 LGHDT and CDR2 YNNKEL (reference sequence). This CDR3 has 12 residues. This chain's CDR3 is CASSPGTSPQYF. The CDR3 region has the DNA TGTGCCAGCAGCCCAGGGACTTCGCCTCAGTACTTC.

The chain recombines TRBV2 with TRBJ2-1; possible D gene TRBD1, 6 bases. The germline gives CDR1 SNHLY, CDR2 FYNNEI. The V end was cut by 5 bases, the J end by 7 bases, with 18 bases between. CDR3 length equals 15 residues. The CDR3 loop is CASSSQGIFGNEQFF. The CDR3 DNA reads TGTGCCAGCAGTTCCCAGGGGATATTCGGAAATGAGCAGTTCTTC.

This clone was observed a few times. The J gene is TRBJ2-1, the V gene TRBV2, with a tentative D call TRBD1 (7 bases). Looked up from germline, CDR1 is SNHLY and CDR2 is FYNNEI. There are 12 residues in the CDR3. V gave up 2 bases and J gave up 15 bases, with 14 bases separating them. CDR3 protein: CASSETGDSTFF. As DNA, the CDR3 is TGTGCCAGCAGTGAAACGGGGGACAGTACGTTCTTC.

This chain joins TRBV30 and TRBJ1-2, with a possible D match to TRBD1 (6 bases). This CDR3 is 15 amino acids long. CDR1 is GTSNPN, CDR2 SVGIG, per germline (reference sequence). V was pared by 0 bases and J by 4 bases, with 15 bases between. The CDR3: CAWSVAGAELYGYTF. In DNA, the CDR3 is TGTGCCTGGAGTGTAGCAGGGGCCGAACTCTATGGCTACACCTTC.

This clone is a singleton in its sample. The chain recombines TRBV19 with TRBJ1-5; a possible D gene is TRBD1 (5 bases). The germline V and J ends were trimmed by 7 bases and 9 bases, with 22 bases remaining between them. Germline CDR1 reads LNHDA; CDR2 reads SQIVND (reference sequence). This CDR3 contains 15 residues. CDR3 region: CASTTGGRIQGPQHF. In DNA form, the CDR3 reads TGTGCCAGTACCACAGGCGGGAGGATCCAGGGGCCCCAGCATTTT. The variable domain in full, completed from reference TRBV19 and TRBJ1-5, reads DGGITQSPKYLFRKEGQNVTLSCEQNLNHDAMYWYRQDPGQGLRLIYYSQIVNDFQKGDIAEGYSVSREKKESFPLTVTSAQKNPTAFYLCASTTGGRIQGPQHFGDGTRLSIL.

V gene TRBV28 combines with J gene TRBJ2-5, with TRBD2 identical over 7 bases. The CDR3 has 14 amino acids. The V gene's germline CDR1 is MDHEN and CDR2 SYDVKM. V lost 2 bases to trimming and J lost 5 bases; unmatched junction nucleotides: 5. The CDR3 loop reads CASSLEGGGETQYF. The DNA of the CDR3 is TGTGCCAGCAGTTTAGAGGGCGGGGGTGAGACCCAGTACTTC. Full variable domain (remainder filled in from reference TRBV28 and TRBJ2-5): DVKVTQSSRYLVKRTGEKVFLECVQDMDHENMFWYRQDPGLGLRLIYFSYDVKMKEKGDIPEGYSVSREKKERFSLILESASTNQTSMYLCASSLEGGGETQYFGPGTRLLVL.

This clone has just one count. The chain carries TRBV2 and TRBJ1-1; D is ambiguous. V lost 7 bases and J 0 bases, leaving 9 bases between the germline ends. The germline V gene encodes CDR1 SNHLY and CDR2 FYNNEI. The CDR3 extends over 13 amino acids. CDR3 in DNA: TGTGCCAGCAAGAGGGTGGTGAACACTGAAGCTTTCTTT. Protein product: CASKRVVNTEAFF.

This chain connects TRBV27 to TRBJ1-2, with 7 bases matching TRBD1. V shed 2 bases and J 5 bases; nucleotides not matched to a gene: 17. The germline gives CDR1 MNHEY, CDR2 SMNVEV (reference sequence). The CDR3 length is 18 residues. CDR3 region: CASSLGGGREGARYGYTF. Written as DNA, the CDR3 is TGTGCCAGCAGTTTAGGAGGGGGAAGAGAGGGGGCGCGGTATGGCTACACCTTC.

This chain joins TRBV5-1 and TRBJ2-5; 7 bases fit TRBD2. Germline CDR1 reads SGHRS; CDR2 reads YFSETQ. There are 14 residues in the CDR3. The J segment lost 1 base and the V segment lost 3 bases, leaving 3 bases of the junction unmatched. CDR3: CASSSSGGQETQYF. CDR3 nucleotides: TGCGCCAGCAGCTCATCGGGGGGCCAAGAGACCCAGTACTTC.

CDR3 bases: TGTGCCATCCAGGGGTCCTGGAATCAGCCCCAGCATTTT. The encoded protein is CAIQGSWNQPQHF. The chain links TRBV6-5 to TRBJ1-5; possibly TRBD1 for D (6 bases). From germline, CDR1 is MNHEY and CDR2 SVGAGI. CDR3 length: 13 amino acids. The ends were cut back, 10 bases at V and 4 bases at J, with 14 bases in the middle.

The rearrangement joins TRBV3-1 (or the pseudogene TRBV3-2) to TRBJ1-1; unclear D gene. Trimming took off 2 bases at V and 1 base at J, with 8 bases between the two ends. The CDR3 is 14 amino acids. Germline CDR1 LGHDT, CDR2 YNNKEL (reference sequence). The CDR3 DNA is TGTGCCAGCAGCCAACTTACGGGGAACACTGAAGCTTTCTTT. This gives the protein CASSQLTGNTEAFF.

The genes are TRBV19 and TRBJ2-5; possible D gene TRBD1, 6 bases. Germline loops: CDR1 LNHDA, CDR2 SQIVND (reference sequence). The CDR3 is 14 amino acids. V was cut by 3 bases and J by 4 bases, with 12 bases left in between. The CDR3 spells CASSIQDSRETQYF. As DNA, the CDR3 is TGTGCCAGTAGTATTCAGGACAGCCGAGAGACCCAGTACTTC.

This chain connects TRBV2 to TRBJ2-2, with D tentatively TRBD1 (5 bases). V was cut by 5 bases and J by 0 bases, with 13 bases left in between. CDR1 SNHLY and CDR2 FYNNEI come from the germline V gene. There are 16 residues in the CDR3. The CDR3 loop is CASSYTGPANTGELFF. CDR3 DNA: TGTGCCAGCAGTTATACAGGACCGGCGAACACCGGGGAGCTGTTTTTT.

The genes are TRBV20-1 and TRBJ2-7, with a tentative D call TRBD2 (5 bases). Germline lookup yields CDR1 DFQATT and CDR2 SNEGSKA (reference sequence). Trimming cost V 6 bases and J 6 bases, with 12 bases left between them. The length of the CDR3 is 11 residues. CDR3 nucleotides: TGCAGTGCCGAAGGGAGAGGCGAGCAGTACTTC. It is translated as CSAEGRGEQYF.